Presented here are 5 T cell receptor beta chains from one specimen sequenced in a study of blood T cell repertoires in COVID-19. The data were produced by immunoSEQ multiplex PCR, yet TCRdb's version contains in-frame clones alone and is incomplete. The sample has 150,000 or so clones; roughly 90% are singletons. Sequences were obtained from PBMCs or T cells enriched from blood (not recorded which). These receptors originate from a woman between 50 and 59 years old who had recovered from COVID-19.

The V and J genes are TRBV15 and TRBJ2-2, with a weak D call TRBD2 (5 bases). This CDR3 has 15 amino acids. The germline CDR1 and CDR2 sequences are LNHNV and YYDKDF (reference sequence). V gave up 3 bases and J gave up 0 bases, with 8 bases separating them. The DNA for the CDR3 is TGTGCCACCAGCAGGAGGGTCCCGAACACCGGGGAGCTGTTTTTT. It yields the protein CATSRRVPNTGELFF.

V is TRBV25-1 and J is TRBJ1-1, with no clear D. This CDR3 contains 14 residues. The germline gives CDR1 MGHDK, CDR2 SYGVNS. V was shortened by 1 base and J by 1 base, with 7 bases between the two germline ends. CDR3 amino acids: CASSEWGANTEAFF. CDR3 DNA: TGTGCCAGCAGTGAATGGGGAGCGAACACTGAAGCTTTCTTT.

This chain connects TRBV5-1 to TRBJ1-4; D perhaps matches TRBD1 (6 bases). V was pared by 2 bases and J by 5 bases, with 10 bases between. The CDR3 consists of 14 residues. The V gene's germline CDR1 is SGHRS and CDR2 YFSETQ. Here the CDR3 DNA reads TGCGCCAGCAGCTTCTCAGGGGCCAATGAAAAACTGTTTTTT. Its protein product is CASSFSGANEKLFF.

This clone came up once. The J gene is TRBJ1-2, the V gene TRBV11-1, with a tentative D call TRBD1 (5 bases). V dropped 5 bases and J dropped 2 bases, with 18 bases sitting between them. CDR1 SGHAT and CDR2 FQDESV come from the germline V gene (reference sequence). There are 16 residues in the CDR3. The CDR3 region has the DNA TGTGCCAGCAGCGGAGCCTTTTCGACAGACAACTATGGCTACACCTTC. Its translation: CASSGAFSTDNYGYTF.

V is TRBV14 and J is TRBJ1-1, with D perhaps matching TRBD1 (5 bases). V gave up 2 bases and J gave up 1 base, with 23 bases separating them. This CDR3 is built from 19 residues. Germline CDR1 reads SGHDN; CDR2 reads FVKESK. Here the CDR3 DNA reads TGTGCCAGCAGCCAAATCCATTTGGGGCTTTTCTCCTCGAACACTGAAGCTTTCTTT. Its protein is CASSQIHLGLFSSNTEAFF.